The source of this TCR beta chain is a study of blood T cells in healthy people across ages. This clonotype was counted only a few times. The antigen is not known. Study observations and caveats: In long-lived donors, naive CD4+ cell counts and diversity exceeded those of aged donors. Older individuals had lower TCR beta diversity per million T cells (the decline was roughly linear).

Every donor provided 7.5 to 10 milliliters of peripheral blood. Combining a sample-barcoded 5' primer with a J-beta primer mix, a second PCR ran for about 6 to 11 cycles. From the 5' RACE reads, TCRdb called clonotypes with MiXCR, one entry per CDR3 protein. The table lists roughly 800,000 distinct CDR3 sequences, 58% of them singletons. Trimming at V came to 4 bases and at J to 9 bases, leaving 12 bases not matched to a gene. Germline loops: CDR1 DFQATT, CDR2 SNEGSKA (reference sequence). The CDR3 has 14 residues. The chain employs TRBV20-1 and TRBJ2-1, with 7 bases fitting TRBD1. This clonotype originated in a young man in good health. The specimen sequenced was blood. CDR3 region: CSATPGTVGGEQFF. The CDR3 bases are TGCAGTGCTACCCCCGGGACAGTCGGAGGTGAGCAGTTCTTC.